This T cell receptor beta chain stems from a study of blood T cell repertoires in COVID-19. Study context: Some COVID-19 samples were acute and others convalescent; all came from the United States, Italy and Spain. Nucleic acid was either cDNA or gDNA, and it came from T cells, B-cell-depleted T cells, or PBMCs.

Methods used by the authors: By means of reference gene primer amplification, nucleated cell counts were estimated. The method was immunoSEQ multiplex PCR; TCRdb's version includes in-frame clones alone and lacks a portion of them. From that table come the V and J calls and clone size; the DNA was used to work out D and trimming. In the table there are about 120,000 clones, about 85% of which are singletons. Germline-derived CDR1 and CDR2 are MNHEY and SVGAGI. The CDR3 totals 13 residues. V lost 5 bases and J lost 6, with 12 bases in between. V usage is TRBV6-5 and J usage is TRBJ2-3; TRBD1 might be the D (5 bases). The sequence was obtained from a human donor in a cohort sampled during active COVID-19. The specimen sequenced was peripheral blood. The DNA for the CDR3 is TGTGCCAGCAGTCGCCAAGGGGTGGATACGCAGTATTTT. Translating it yields CASSRQGVDTQYF.